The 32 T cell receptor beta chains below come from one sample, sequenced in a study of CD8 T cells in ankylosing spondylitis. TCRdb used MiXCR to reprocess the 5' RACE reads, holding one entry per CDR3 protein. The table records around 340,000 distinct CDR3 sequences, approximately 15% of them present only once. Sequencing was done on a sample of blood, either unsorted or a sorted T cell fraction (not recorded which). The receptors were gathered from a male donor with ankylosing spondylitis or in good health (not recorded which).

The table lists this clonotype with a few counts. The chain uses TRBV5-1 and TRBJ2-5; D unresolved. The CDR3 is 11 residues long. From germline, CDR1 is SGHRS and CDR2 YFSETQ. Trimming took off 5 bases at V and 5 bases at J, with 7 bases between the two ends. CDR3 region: CASRLKETQYF. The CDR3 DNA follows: TGCGCCAGCAGACTAAAGGAGACCCAGTACTTC. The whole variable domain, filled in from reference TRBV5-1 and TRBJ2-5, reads KAGVTQTPRYLIKTRGQQVTLSCSPISGHRSVSWYQQTPGQGLQFLFEYFSETQRNKGNFPGRFSGRQFSNSRSEMNVSTLELGDSALYLCASRLKETQYFGPGTRLLVL.

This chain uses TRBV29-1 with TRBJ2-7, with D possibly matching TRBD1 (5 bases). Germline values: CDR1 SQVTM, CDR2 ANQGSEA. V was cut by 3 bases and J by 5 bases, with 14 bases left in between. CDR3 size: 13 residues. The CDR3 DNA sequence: TGCAGCGTTGATAGGGCAGGGTTCAACGAGCAGTACTTC. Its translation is CSVDRAGFNEQYF.

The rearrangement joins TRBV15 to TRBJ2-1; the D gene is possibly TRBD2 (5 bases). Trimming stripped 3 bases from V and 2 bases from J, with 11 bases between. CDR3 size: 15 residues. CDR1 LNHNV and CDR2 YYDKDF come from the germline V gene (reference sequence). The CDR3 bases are TGTGCCACCAGCAGTGAAAGGGAGCCCTACAATGAGCAGTTCTTC. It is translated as CATSSEREPYNEQFF.

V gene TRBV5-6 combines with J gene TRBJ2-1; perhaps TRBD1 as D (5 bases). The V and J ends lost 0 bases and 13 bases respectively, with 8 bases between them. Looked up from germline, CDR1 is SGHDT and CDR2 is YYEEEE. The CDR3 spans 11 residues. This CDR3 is CASSLEGVQFF. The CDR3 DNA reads TGTGCCAGCAGCTTGGAAGGGGTCCAGTTCTTC.

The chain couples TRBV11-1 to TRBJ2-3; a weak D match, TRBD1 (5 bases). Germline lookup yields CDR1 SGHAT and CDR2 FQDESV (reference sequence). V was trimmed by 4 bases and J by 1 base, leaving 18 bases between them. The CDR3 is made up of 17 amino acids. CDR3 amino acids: CASSSITATARTDTQYF. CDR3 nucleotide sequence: TGTGCCAGCAGCTCCATAACCGCGACAGCACGCACAGATACGCAGTATTTT.

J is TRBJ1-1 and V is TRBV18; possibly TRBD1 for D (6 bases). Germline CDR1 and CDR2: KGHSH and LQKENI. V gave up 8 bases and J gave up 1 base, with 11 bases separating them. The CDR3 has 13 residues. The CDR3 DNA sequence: TGTGCCAGCCTCTTGGACAGGAACACTGAAGCTTTCTTT. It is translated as CASLLDRNTEAFF.

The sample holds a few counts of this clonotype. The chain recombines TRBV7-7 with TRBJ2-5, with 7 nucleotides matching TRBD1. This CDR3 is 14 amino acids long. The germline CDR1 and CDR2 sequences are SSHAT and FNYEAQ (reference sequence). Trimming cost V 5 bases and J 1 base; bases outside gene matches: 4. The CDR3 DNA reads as TGTGCCAGCAGCCATGGGACAGCCCAAGAGACCCAGTACTTC. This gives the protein CASSHGTAQETQYF.

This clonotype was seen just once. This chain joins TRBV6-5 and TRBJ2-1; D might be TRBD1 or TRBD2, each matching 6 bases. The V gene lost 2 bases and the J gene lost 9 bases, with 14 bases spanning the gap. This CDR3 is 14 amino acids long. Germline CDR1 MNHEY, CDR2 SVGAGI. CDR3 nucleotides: TGTGCCAGCAGTTACAGTGGAGGGGGTAGTGAGCAGTTCTTC. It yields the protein CASSYSGGGSEQFF.

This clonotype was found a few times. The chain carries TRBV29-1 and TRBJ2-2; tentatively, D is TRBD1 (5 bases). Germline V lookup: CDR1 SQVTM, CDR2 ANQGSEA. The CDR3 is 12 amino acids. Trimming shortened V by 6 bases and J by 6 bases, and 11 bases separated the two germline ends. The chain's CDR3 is CSVAWGAGELFF. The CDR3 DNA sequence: TGCAGCGTGGCATGGGGCGCCGGGGAGCTGTTTTTT.

The DNA of the CDR3 is TGTGCCAGCAGCTTGGGCGCGGGGCATGGGAACACTGAAGCTTTCTTT. It encodes CASSLGAGHGNTEAFF. V is TRBV5-5 and J is TRBJ1-1, with D perhaps TRBD1 (5 bases). In germline, CDR1 is SGHKS, CDR2 YYEKEE (reference sequence). The V gene lost 0 bases and the J gene lost 1 base, with 13 bases spanning the gap. The CDR3 has 16 residues.

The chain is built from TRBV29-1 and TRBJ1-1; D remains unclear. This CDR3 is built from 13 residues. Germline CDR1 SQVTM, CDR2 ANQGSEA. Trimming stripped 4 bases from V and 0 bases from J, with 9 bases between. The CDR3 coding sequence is TGCAGCGTTGTACATCTGATGAACACTGAAGCTTTCTTT. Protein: CSVVHLMNTEAFF.

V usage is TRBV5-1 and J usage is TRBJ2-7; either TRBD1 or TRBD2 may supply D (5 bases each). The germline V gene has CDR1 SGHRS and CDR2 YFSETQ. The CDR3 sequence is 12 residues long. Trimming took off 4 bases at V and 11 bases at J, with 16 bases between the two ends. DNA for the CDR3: TGCGCCAGCAGCCTGGGGGACGGACATAAGTACTTC. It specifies CASSLGDGHKYF.

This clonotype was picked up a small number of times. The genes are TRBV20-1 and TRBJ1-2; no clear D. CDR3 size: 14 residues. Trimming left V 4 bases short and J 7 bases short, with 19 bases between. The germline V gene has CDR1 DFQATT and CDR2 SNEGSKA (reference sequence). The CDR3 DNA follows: TGCAGTGCTACGATTCCGGCGGCCTCTGGTGGCTACACCTTC. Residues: CSATIPAASGGYTF.

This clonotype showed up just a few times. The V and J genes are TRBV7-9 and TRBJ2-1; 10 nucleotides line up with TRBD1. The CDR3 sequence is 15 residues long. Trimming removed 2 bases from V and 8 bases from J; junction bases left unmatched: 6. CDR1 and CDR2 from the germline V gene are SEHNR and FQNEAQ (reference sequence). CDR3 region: CASSLPGTGDHEQFF. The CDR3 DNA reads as TGTGCCAGCAGCTTACCCGGGACAGGGGACCATGAGCAGTTCTTC.

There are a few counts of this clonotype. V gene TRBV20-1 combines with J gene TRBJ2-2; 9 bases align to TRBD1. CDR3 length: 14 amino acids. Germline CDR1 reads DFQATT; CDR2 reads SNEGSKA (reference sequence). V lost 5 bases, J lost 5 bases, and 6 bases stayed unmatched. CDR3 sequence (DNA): TGCAGTGCTGGACAGGGGATAGGAACCGGGGAGCTGTTTTTT. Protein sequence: CSAGQGIGTGELFF.

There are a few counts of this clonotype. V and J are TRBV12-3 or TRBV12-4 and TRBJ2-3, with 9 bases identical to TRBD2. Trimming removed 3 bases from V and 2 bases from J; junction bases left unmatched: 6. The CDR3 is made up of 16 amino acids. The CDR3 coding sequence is TGTGCCAGCAGTTTGCAAGCGGGAGGACCCACAGATACGCAGTATTTT. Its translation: CASSLQAGGPTDTQYF.

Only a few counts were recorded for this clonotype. CDR3 DNA: TGTGCCAGCAGCTTAGGGGCTAGCGGGGCGAATGAGCAGTTCTTC. Its translation: CASSLGASGANEQFF. V usage is TRBV11-2 and J usage is TRBJ2-1, with 9 bases identical to TRBD2. This CDR3 region has 15 residues. The V gene's germline CDR1 is SGHAT and CDR2 FQNNGV. With V trimmed by 1 base and J by 7 bases, 5 bases remained unmatched.

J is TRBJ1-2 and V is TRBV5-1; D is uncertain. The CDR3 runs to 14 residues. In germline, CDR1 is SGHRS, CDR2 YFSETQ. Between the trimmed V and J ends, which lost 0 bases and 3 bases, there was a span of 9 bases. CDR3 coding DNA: TGCGCCAGCAGCTTGGGCCAGACGGACTATGGCTACACCTTC. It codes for CASSLGQTDYGYTF.

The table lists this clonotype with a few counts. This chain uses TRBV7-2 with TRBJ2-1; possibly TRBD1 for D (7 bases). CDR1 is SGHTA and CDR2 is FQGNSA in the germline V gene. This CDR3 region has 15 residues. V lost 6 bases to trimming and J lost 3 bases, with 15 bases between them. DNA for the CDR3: TGTGCCAGCAGGATGACAGGGAGGAGCTACAATGAGCAGTTCTTC. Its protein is CASRMTGRSYNEQFF.

The CDR3 protein is CASRLNHIAPSEAFF. CDR3 bases: TGTGCCAGCAGGCTGAACCACATCGCCCCCTCTGAAGCTTTCTTT. The chain employs TRBV12-3 or TRBV12-4 and TRBJ1-1; D gene uncertain. The CDR3 spans 15 residues. V was shortened by 6 bases and J by 6 bases, with 20 bases between the two germline ends.

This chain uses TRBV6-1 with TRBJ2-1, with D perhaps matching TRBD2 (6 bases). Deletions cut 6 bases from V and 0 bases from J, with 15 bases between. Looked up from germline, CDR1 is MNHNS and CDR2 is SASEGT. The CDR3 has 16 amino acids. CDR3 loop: CASRNSGLGSYNEQFF. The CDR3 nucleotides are TGTGCCAGCAGAAACAGCGGGCTAGGCTCCTACAATGAGCAGTTCTTC.

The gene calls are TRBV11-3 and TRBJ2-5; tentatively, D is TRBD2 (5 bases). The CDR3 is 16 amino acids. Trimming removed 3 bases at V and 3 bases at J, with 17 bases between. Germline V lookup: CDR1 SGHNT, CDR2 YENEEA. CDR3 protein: CASSLFWGTEEETQYF. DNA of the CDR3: TGTGCCAGCAGCTTGTTCTGGGGTACGGAGGAAGAGACCCAGTACTTC.

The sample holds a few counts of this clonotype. This CDR3 is CASSPAGDYNEQFF. Written as DNA, the CDR3 is TGTGCCAGCTCACCAGCGGGGGACTACAATGAGCAGTTCTTC. The chain recombines TRBV18 with TRBJ2-1; 7 bases fit TRBD2. The V segment lost 2 bases and the J segment 3 bases; nucleotides outside the gene matches: 1. This CDR3 has 14 residues. Germline CDR1 is KGHSH and CDR2 is LQKENI.

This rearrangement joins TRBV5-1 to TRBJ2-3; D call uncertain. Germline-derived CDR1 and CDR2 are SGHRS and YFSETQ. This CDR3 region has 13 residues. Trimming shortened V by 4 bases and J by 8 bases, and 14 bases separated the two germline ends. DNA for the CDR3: TGCGCCAGCAGCCCGATCCTAGAAGGTACGCAGTATTTT. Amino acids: CASSPILEGTQYF. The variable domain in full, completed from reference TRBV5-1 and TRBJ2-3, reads KAGVTQTPRYLIKTRGQQVTLSCSPISGHRSVSWYQQTPGQGLQFLFEYFSETQRNKGNFPGRFSGRQFSNSRSEMNVSTLELGDSALYLCASSPILEGTQYFGPGTRLTVL.

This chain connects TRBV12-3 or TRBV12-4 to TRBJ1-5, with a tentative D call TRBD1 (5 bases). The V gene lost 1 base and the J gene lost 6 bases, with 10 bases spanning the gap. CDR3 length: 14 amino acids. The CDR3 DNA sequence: TGTGCCAGCAGTTTAGTTGTGGGGGGTCAGCCCCAGCATTTT. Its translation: CASSLVVGGQPQHF.

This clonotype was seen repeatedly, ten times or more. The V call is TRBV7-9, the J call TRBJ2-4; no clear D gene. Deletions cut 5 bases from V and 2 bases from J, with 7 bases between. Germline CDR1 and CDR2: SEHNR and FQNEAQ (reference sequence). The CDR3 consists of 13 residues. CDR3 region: CASSLGTKNIQYF. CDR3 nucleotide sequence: TGTGCCAGCAGCCTAGGGACCAAAAACATTCAGTACTTC.

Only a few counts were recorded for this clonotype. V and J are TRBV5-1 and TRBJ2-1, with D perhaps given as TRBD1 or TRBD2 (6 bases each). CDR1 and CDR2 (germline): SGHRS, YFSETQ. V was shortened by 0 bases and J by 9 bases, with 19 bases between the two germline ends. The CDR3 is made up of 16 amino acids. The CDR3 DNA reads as TGCGCCAGCAGCTTGGATGGGGGGCGTATGAGGGGTGAGCAGTTCTTC. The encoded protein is CASSLDGGRMRGEQFF.

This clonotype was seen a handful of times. CDR3 sequence: CSATSPLAGELFF. The CDR3 DNA sequence: TGCAGTGCTACTAGCCCCCTCGCCGGGGAGCTGTTTTTT. The chain has TRBV20-1 and TRBJ2-2, with D possibly being TRBD2 (5 bases). Trimming removed 4 bases from V and 6 bases from J, with 12 bases in between. This CDR3 comprises 13 residues. CDR1 and CDR2 (germline): DFQATT, SNEGSKA (reference sequence).

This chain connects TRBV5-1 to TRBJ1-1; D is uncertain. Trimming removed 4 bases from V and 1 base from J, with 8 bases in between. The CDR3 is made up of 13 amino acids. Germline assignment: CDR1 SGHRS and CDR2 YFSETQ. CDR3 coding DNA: TGCGCCAGCAGCGGGCGGGAGAACACTGAAGCTTTCTTT. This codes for CASSGRENTEAFF.

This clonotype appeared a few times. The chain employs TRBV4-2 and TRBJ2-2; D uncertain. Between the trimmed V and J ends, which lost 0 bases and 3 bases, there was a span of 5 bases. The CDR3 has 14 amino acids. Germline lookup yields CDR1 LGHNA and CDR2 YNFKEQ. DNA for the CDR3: TGTGCCAGCAGCCAAGAAGGGTACACCGGGGAGCTGTTTTTT. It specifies CASSQEGYTGELFF.

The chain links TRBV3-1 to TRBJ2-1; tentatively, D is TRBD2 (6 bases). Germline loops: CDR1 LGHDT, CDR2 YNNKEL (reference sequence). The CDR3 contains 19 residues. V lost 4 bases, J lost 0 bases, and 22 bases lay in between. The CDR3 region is CASSPSWASVMGSYNEQFF. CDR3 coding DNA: TGTGCCAGCAGCCCATCATGGGCTAGCGTAATGGGCTCCTACAATGAGCAGTTCTTC.

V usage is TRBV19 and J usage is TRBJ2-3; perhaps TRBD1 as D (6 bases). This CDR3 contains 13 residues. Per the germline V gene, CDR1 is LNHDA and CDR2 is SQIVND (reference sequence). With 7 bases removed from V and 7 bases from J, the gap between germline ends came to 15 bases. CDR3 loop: CASTPTGINTQYF. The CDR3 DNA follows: TGTGCCAGTACTCCGACAGGAATCAATACGCAGTATTTT.